Presented here are 11 T cell receptor beta chains from one specimen sequenced in a study of vaccination and CD4 T cells after COVID-19. For these receptors, no antigen is known. Treatment in this sample: approximately nine-day PBMC culture with coronavirus spike peptide pools or control peptides (ViraFEST assay). Cultured CD4+ T-cell DNA underwent Oncomine TCR Beta short-read sequencing. Via MiXCR, TCRdb re-called the PCR reads, giving one row per CDR3 protein. The sample holds some 13,000 distinct CDR3 sequences; under 75% are singletons and the top ten take 8.7%. The sequencing here drew on CD4+ T cells from blood, cultured in vitro, taken before SARS-CoV-2 vaccination. Receptors originate from a human donor who had recovered from COVID-19.

DNA for the CDR3: TGCGCCAGCAGCTGGTCCCTAGGAAGCCATGAGCAGTTCTTC. The encoded protein is CASSWSLGSHEQFF. The chain joins TRBV5-1 to TRBJ2-1; D is ambiguous. Per germline, CDR1 SGHRS and CDR2 YFSETQ. Between the trimmed V and J ends, which lost 3 bases and 8 bases, there was a span of 15 bases. CDR3 size: 14 residues.

This rearrangement joins TRBV11-3 to TRBJ2-3; TRBD2 agrees at 15 bases. Trimming removed 5 bases from V and 3 bases from J; junction bases left unmatched: 3. Germline assignment: CDR1 SGHNT and CDR2 YENEEA. This CDR3 has 16 amino acids. This CDR3 reads CASSEGLAGGTDTQYF. The CDR3 DNA reads TGTGCCAGCAGCGAAGGACTAGCGGGAGGGACAGATACGCAGTATTTT.

The chain uses TRBV7-3 and TRBJ2-6, with 7 positions matching TRBD1. The V segment lost 3 bases and the J segment 4 bases; nucleotides outside the gene matches: 3. The CDR3 has 15 amino acids. The germline gives CDR1 SGHTA, CDR2 FQGTGA. The CDR3 sequence: CASSLTGNGANVLTF. The CDR3 DNA reads TGTGCCAGCAGCTTGACAGGGAACGGGGCCAACGTCCTGACTTTC.

This clonotype was observed a handful of times. The rearrangement uses TRBV6-1 and TRBJ2-7, with 7 bases identical to TRBD1. The CDR3 runs 14 residues. V was pared by 4 bases and J by 2 bases, with 5 bases of the junction left unmatched. Germline assignment: CDR1 MNHNS and CDR2 SASEGT. The CDR3 reads CASSARDSTYEQYF. CDR3 coding DNA: TGTGCCAGCAGTGCCCGGGACAGTACCTACGAGCAGTACTTC.

The V gene is TRBV7-2, the J gene TRBJ2-5; no firm D call. CDR3 length: 11 residues. The V and J ends lost 3 bases and 5 bases respectively, with 4 bases between them. Germline V gene lookup returns CDR1 SGHTA and CDR2 FQGNSA. The CDR3 nucleotides are TGTGCCAGCAGCTTCTCGGAGACCCAGTACTTC. It is translated as CASSFSETQYF.

The chain recombines TRBV12-3 or TRBV12-4 with TRBJ1-5; D gene uncertain. Trimming removed 6 bases from V and 5 bases from J, with 11 bases in between. CDR3 length: 13 amino acids. The CDR3 here is CASRQSGDQPQHF. The DNA for the CDR3 is TGTGCCAGCAGGCAGAGCGGGGATCAGCCCCAGCATTTT.

The rearrangement links TRBV19 to TRBJ1-1; the match to TRBD1 covers 10 bases. CDR1 and CDR2 (germline): LNHDA, SQIVND (reference sequence). There are 15 residues in the CDR3. J was trimmed by 4 bases and V by 5 bases; bases with no gene match: 7. CDR3 nucleotide sequence: TGTGCCAGTAGTCCTCGGACAGGGGGAGGCACTGAAGCTTTCTTT. Protein sequence: CASSPRTGGGTEAFF.

The gene calls are TRBV30 and TRBJ1-6; 10 bases fit TRBD1. V shed 1 base and J 7 bases; nucleotides not matched to a gene: 1. The CDR3 is made up of 14 amino acids. Germline V gene sequence: CDR1 GTSNPN, CDR2 SVGIG (reference sequence). CDR3 coding DNA: TGTGCCTGGAGTGGGGGACAGGGGAATTCACCCCTCCACTTT. Residues: CAWSGGQGNSPLHF.

This clonotype was observed once. CDR3 coding DNA: TGTGCCAGGGGGTTTGTCGGGGGAAGCTCCTACGAGCAGTACTTC. It translates to CARGFVGGSSYEQYF. This chain links TRBV2 with TRBJ2-7, with D possibly TRBD2 on 6 matching bases. Trimming took 9 bases from V and 0 from J, leaving 18 bases between them. The CDR3 extends over 15 amino acids. Germline V CDR1 and CDR2: SNHLY, FYNNEI.

This clonotype has more than one count but fewer than ten. The chain couples TRBV10-3 to TRBJ2-3, with 12 positions matching TRBD2. V trimming: 5 bases; J trimming: 4 bases; junction bases outside the gene matches: 4. The germline CDR1 and CDR2 sequences are ENHRY and SYGVKD. The CDR3 spans 15 residues. CDR3 sequence reads: CAISLTSGSADTQYF. The CDR3 DNA reads TGTGCCATCAGTCTGACTAGCGGGAGTGCAGATACGCAGTATTTT.

The V gene is TRBV19, the J gene TRBJ2-3; 9 nucleotides agree with TRBD1. The CDR3 spans 16 residues. CDR1 and CDR2 from the germline V gene are LNHDA and SQIVND (reference sequence). V shed 7 bases and J 1 base; nucleotides not matched to a gene: 9. The CDR3: CASKVGRDRGTDTQYF. In DNA form, the CDR3 reads TGTGCCAGTAAGGTAGGCCGGGACAGGGGCACAGATACGCAGTATTTT.